These 23 T cell receptor beta chains were all obtained from the same sample, sequenced in a study of blood T cell repertoires in COVID-19. Assay used: immunoSEQ multiplex PCR; TCRdb lists only in-frame clones, some missing. The profile shows over 200,000 clones, around 85% of them singletons. The sequencing input was peripheral blood. The origin of the receptors is a man in his forties with acute or convalescent COVID-19.

The rearrangement uses TRBV16 and TRBJ2-3; a weak D match, TRBD1 (5 bases). The germline V and J ends were trimmed by 7 bases and 2 bases, with 10 bases remaining between them. The CDR3 is 13 amino acids. CDR1 and CDR2 from the germline V gene are KGHSY and FQNENV. CDR3 region: CASNTRATDTQYF. For the CDR3, the DNA is TGTGCCAGCAATACCAGGGCCACAGATACGCAGTATTTT. Filled out from reference TRBV16 and TRBJ2-3, the complete variable domain reads GEEVAQTPKHLVRGEGQKAKLYCAPIKGHSYVFWYQQVLKNEFKFLISFQNENVFDETGMPKERFSAKCLPNSPCSLEIQATKLEDSAVYFCASNTRATDTQYFGPGTRLTVL.

The rearrangement links TRBV10-1 to TRBJ1-2, with 7 bases that match TRBD1. Trimming cost V 9 bases and J 3 bases; bases outside gene matches: 13. Germline lookup yields CDR1 WNHNN and CDR2 SYGVQD (reference sequence). CDR3 length: 15 residues. The CDR3 nucleotides are TGCGCCAGGGGAGCACCGACAGGGCAGGACTATGGCTACACCTTC. Amino acids: CARGAPTGQDYGYTF.

This clone was picked up a small number of times. The rearrangement uses TRBV23-1 and TRBJ1-1; D may be TRBD1 (6 bases). TRBV23-1 is an ORF, with its function uncertain. V lost 11 bases, J lost 1 base, and 11 bases lay in between. The CDR3 has 12 amino acids. The CDR3 DNA reads as TGCGCCTTCGGGGGGCCGAACACTGAAGCTTTCTTT. As protein: CAFGGPNTEAFF.

The rearrangement uses TRBV2 and TRBJ2-2; 7 bases align to TRBD2. This CDR3 has 17 amino acids. Germline CDR1 reads SNHLY; CDR2 reads FYNNEI. The junction had 12 bases not matched to a gene; V was cut back by 7 bases and J by 1 base. The CDR3 coding sequence is TGTGCCAGCATTATCATCGGGAGGACGGTGAACACCGGGGAGCTGTTTTTT. This translates into CASIIIGRTVNTGELFF.

The count of this clone is one. The rearrangement uses TRBV5-1 and TRBJ1-2; 8 nucleotides match TRBD1. V lost 0 bases and J lost 6; bases outside the gene matches: 7. Germline assignment: CDR1 SGHRS and CDR2 YFSETQ. CDR3 length: 15 residues. The CDR3 reads CASSLVQQGAHGYTF. The CDR3, as DNA: TGCGCCAGCAGCTTGGTGCAGCAGGGGGCGCATGGCTACACCTTC.

The chain is built from TRBV6-1 and TRBJ2-7; possible D gene TRBD2, 6 bases. The CDR3 contains 14 residues. The germline V and J ends were trimmed by 1 base and 3 bases, with 10 bases remaining between them. Germline V CDR1 and CDR2: MNHNS, SASEGT. The CDR3 bases are TGTGCCAGCAGTGAAGGGGGACTCAACTACGAGCAGTACTTC. Amino acids: CASSEGGLNYEQYF.

V and J are TRBV30 and TRBJ1-4; TRBD1 agrees at 7 bases. Unmatched junction bases numbered 5, after V lost 4 bases and J lost 0 bases. Germline CDR1 and CDR2: GTSNPN and SVGIG (reference sequence). The CDR3 covers 15 residues. CDR3 in DNA: TGTGCCTGGATGGCAGGGGGAACAACTAATGAAAAACTGTTTTTT. Amino acids: CAWMAGGTTNEKLFF.

This clone showed up just once. This chain connects TRBV19 to TRBJ2-2; TRBD2 agrees at 9 bases. The trim removed 6 bases at V and 6 bases at J, leaving 5 bases unmatched. The germline V gene encodes CDR1 LNHDA and CDR2 SQIVND (reference sequence). The CDR3 covers 14 residues. CDR3: CASRPGLAAGELFF. The CDR3 DNA follows: TGTGCCAGTAGACCGGGACTAGCAGCCGGGGAGCTGTTTTTT. The full variable domain, in which reference TRBV19 and TRBJ2-2 provide the parts outside the CDR3, is DGGITQSPKYLFRKEGQNVTLSCEQNLNHDAMYWYRQDPGQGLRLIYYSQIVNDFQKGDIAEGYSVSREKKESFPLTVTSAQKNPTAFYLCASRPGLAAGELFFGEGSRLTVL.

This chain uses TRBV6-1 with TRBJ2-7; 9 nucleotides agree with TRBD1. CDR1 MNHNS and CDR2 SASEGT come from the germline V gene. The CDR3 consists of 16 residues. J was trimmed by 2 bases and V by 1 base; bases with no gene match: 6. CDR3 in amino acids: CASSEGGQGGTYEQYF. As DNA, the CDR3 is TGTGCCAGCAGTGAAGGGGGACAGGGAGGCACCTACGAGCAGTACTTC.

The chain links TRBV23-1 to TRBJ2-7, with TRBD2 as a possible D gene (7 bases). TRBV23-1 qualifies as an ORF whose function is uncertain. Trimming removed 7 bases at V and 7 bases at J, with 20 bases between. CDR3 length: 14 amino acids. The chain's CDR3 is CASKCGGATYEQYF. The DNA for the CDR3 is TGCGCCAGCAAGTGCGGGGGCGCGACATATGAGCAGTACTTC.

The rearrangement joins TRBV7-2 to TRBJ1-5; tentative D call: TRBD1 (6 bases). V was cut by 0 bases and J by 1 base, with 7 bases left in between. The CDR3 runs 15 residues. Germline V gene sequence: CDR1 SGHTA, CDR2 FQGNSA. The CDR3 sequence is CASSLAGASNQPQHF. Written as DNA, the CDR3 is TGTGCCAGCAGCTTAGCGGGGGCGAGCAATCAGCCCCAGCATTTT.

This clone was detected a few times. Here the CDR3 reads CASSLGFGRGSNQPQHF. In DNA form, the CDR3 reads TGTGCCAGCAGCCTTGGGTTCGGCAGGGGGAGCAATCAGCCCCAGCATTTT. The chain employs TRBV3-1 (or the pseudogene TRBV3-2) and TRBJ1-5; 7 positions match TRBD1. The V and J ends lost 4 bases and 1 base, in that order; junction bases with no gene match: 10. Germline V gene lookup returns CDR1 LGHDT and CDR2 YNNKEL (reference sequence). This CDR3 region has 17 residues.

This clone has more than one count but fewer than ten. The chain is built from TRBV11-2 and TRBJ1-2; TRBD1 matches 12 bases. J was trimmed by 8 bases and V by 4 bases; bases with no gene match: 14. The V gene's germline CDR1 is SGHAT and CDR2 FQNNGV. The CDR3 consists of 17 residues. The CDR3 region has the DNA TGTGCCAGCAGCTCCCCAAGGGGACAGGGGGCCTCCCGGGGCTACACCTTC. This gives the protein CASSSPRGQGASRGYTF.

CDR3 sequence (DNA): TGTGCCACCGAATCAGGGAAAGCTTTCTTT. This gives the protein CATESGKAFF. The genes are TRBV25-1 and TRBJ1-1, with TRBD1 as a possible D gene (5 bases). The V and J ends lost 10 bases and 9 bases respectively, with 12 bases between them. The V gene's germline CDR1 is MGHDK and CDR2 SYGVNS. This CDR3 spans 10 amino acids.

The chain uses TRBV7-9 and TRBJ2-7; D call uncertain. This CDR3 has 13 amino acids. The germline V and J ends were trimmed by 1 base and 1 base, with 5 bases remaining between them. Per germline, CDR1 SEHNR and CDR2 FQNEAQ (reference sequence). DNA for the CDR3: TGTGCCAGCAGCTTAGTTCAGTCCTACGAGCAGTACTTC. Translation: CASSLVQSYEQYF.

The CDR3 coding sequence is TGTGCCAGCAGTCCCTGGACAGGGGGCCTCGCAGATACGCAGTATTTT. Its translation is CASSPWTGGLADTQYF. J is TRBJ2-3 and V is TRBV28; 11 nucleotides match TRBD1. This CDR3 is built from 16 residues. The germline gives CDR1 MDHEN, CDR2 SYDVKM. V lost 5 bases to trimming and J lost 4 bases; unmatched junction nucleotides: 8.

This chain uses TRBV10-1 with TRBJ2-1; 12 positions match TRBD2. V lost 0 bases to trimming and J lost 10 bases; unmatched junction nucleotides: 7. Germline CDR1 reads WNHNN; CDR2 reads SYGVQD (reference sequence). The length of the CDR3 is 16 residues. This chain's CDR3 is CASSESVPGLAGEQFF. In DNA, the CDR3 is TGCGCCAGCAGTGAGTCTGTCCCGGGACTAGCGGGCGAGCAGTTCTTC.

J is TRBJ2-5 and V is TRBV6-5; D perhaps matches TRBD2 (6 bases). The V gene's germline CDR1 is MNHEY and CDR2 SVGAGI. The CDR3 runs 13 residues. V was trimmed by 2 bases and J by 3 bases, leaving 7 bases between them. CDR3 sequence reads: CASSYGGEETQYF. CDR3 in DNA: TGTGCCAGCAGTTACGGCGGGGAAGAGACCCAGTACTTC.

CDR3 nucleotide sequence: TGTGCCAGCAGCTTCCAGGGGGCCGGTAATTCACCCCTCCACTTT. Its translation is CASSFQGAGNSPLHF. The chain is built from TRBV7-8 and TRBJ1-6, with 8 positions matching TRBD1. Germline CDR1 is SGHVS and CDR2 is FQNEAQ. Trimming at V came to 3 bases and at J to 6 bases, leaving 4 bases not matched to a gene. This CDR3 contains 15 residues.

Comments on this clone: The germline gene is not matched at one end of the junction; a read error may be the cause. The chain joins TRBV7-9 to TRBJ2-7; D may be TRBD1 (5 bases). From germline, CDR1 is SEHNR and CDR2 FQNEAQ (reference sequence). This CDR3 region has 11 residues. CDR3 amino acids: CASSLEGANPF. CDR3 bases: TGTGCCAGCAGCTTAGAAGGGGCGAATCCTTTC.

CDR3 nucleotides: TGTGCCAGCAGTTCCCCCCCAGCTAGCTCAAACACCGGGGAGCTGTTTTTT. Translated: CASSSPPASSNTGELFF. V and J are TRBV28 and TRBJ2-2; D is perhaps TRBD2 (5 bases). CDR3 length: 17 residues. V lost 4 bases to trimming and J lost 2 bases, with 17 bases between them. Per germline, CDR1 MDHEN and CDR2 SYDVKM. The full variable domain, rest sourced from reference TRBV28 and TRBJ2-2, is DVKVTQSSRYLVKRTGEKVFLECVQDMDHENMFWYRQDPGLGLRLIYFSYDVKMKEKGDIPEGYSVSREKKERFSLILESASTNQTSMYLCASSSPPASSNTGELFFGEGSRLTVL.

The rearrangement joins TRBV6-5 to TRBJ2-6, with D possibly being TRBD2 (5 bases). This CDR3 region has 16 residues. With 2 bases removed from V and 0 bases from J, the gap between germline ends came to 8 bases. The germline CDR1 and CDR2 sequences are MNHEY and SVGAGI. CDR3 DNA sequence: TGTGCCAGCAGTTACAAACGGGGCTCTGGGGCCAACGTCCTGACTTTC. It specifies CASSYKRGSGANVLTF.

The chain has TRBV11-2 and TRBJ2-7, with 8 bases that match TRBD2. Trimming took 5 bases from V and 6 from J; bases not matched to a gene: 12. CDR1 SGHAT and CDR2 FQNNGV come from the germline V gene. The CDR3 has 15 residues. CDR3 bases: TGTGCCAGCAGCCCTGGGGTTAGCGGGACCCTCGAGCAGTACTTC. Translation gives CASSPGVSGTLEQYF. Filled out from reference TRBV11-2 and TRBJ2-7, the complete variable domain reads EAGVAQSPRYKIIEKRQSVAFWCNPISGHATLYWYQQILGQGPKLLIQFQNNGVVDDSQLPKDRFSAERLKGVDSTLKIQPAKLEDSAVYLCASSPGVSGTLEQYFGPGTRLTVT.